What follows are 6 T cell receptor beta chains derived from one specimen sequenced in a study of Graves' ophthalmopathy and Graves' hyperthyroidism (dated by TCRdb to the late 2010s). Reads for this sample came from an Illumina HiSeq 2000. TCR beta CDR3 regions were amplified from RNA transcripts for repertoire sequencing. The first round of RT-PCR was done with HTBI primers and the Qiagen OneStep RT-PCR kit, and was followed by a second round of multiplex PCR, then size selection and purification. The public reads were quality trimmed at Q25 with fastp and then assembled into clones with MiXCR by TCRdb, keeping productive beta chains. For every CDR3 protein sequence, its rows merge into one entry that carries the most common genes and DNA. In all, the sample holds over a million distinct CDR3 sequences, and less than 45% of those were seen once. The top ten constitute around 10% of the sample. Sequencing input: peripheral blood or thyroid tissue (not recorded which). These receptor sequences come from an adult man with Graves' hyperthyroidism.

This clonotype was seen ten or more times. This chain joins TRBV19 and TRBJ1-1; D perhaps matches TRBD1 (6 bases). Germline CDR1 is LNHDA and CDR2 is SQIVND (reference sequence). The germline V and J ends were trimmed by 7 bases and 3 bases, with 24 bases remaining between them. CDR3 size: 17 residues. The CDR3 sequence is CASIKRSSGGVHTEAFF. CDR3 bases: TGTGCCAGTATCAAACGCTCCTCCGGGGGCGTCCACACTGAAGCTTTCTTT. Together with reference TRBV19 and TRBJ1-1, the CDR3 gives the full variable domain: DGGITQSPKYLFRKEGQNVTLSCEQNLNHDAMYWYRQDPGQGLRLIYYSQIVNDFQKGDIAEGYSVSREKKESFPLTVTSAQKNPTAFYLCASIKRSSGGVHTEAFFGQGTRLTVV.

This clonotype was detected a few times. This chain joins TRBV28 and TRBJ1-5; no clear D. Trimming took 3 bases from V and 3 from J, leaving 9 bases between them. The CDR3 has 14 residues. CDR1 is MDHEN and CDR2 is SYDVKM in the germline V gene. CDR3 amino acids: CASSLDPYNQPQHF. The CDR3 nucleotides read TGTGCCAGCAGTTTGGATCCCTACAATCAGCCCCAGCATTTT.

This clonotype was counted ten times or more. The chain is built from TRBV5-1 and TRBJ2-7; possibly TRBD1 or TRBD2 for D (6 bases each). CDR3 size: 14 residues. Germline lookup yields CDR1 SGHRS and CDR2 YFSETQ. V was clipped by 1 base and J by 4 bases, with 12 bases between them. For the CDR3, the DNA is TGCGCCAGCAGCTTGAAGGGGGGCGCTTACGAGCAGTACTTC. It is translated as CASSLKGGAYEQYF.

To note about this clonotype: One end of the junction does not line up with germline, which may come from a read error. The V gene is TRBV2, the J gene TRBJ2-2, with D perhaps matching TRBD1 (5 bases). The germline gives CDR1 SNHLY, CDR2 FYNNEI. This CDR3 has 14 amino acids. The CDR3 bases are TGCGCCAGCAGCGTGGACATCAACACCGAGGAGCTGTTTTTT. Amino acid sequence: CASSVDINTEELFF.

This clonotype was counted between two and nine times. V is TRBV19 and J is TRBJ2-2; D unclear. From germline, CDR1 is LNHDA and CDR2 SQIVND (reference sequence). The CDR3 totals 14 residues. Trimming removed 2 bases at V and 2 bases at J, with 6 bases between. CDR3 nucleotides: TGTGCCAGTAGTATAAACACAAACACCGGGGAGCTGTTTTTT. The encoded protein is CASSINTNTGELFF.

Comment on this clonotype: This may be a read error: a much more frequent sequence differs by one nucleotide. The J gene is TRBJ1-1, the V gene TRBV7-2; 9 bases fit TRBD1. CDR3 length: 15 residues. Germline assignment: CDR1 SGHTA and CDR2 FQGNSA. CDR3 sequence: CASSSRQGQGTGAFF. CDR3 DNA: TGTGCCAGCAGCTCCCGACAGGGACAGGGCACTGGAGCTTTCTTT.